This TCR beta chain was documented in a study of blood T cell repertoires in COVID-19. Study in general: Specimens from acute and convalescent COVID-19 originated in the United States, Italy and Spain. T cells, B-cell-depleted T cells, or PBMCs supplied cDNA or gDNA.

The repertoire was sequenced with immunoSEQ multiplex PCR; TCRdb's copy has only in-frame clones and lacks some. The sample contains around 450,000 clones, roughly 87% of which appear only once. Sequencing was carried out using PBMCs or T cells enriched from blood (not recorded which). This sequence was found in a woman between 18 and 29 years old who had recovered from COVID-19.

The CDR3: CASSQEFRGTGYYASSYEQYF. The CDR3 bases are TGCGCCAGCAGCCAAGAATTTCGGGGGACAGGGTATTACGCTAGCTCCTACGAGCAGTACTTC. The chain links TRBV4-1 to TRBJ2-7; TRBD1 matches at 9 bases. Per the germline V gene, CDR1 is MGHRA and CDR2 is YSYEKL. The CDR3 loop spans 21 amino acids. Unmatched junction bases numbered 18, after V lost 0 bases and J lost 0 bases.